This T cell receptor beta chain was documented in a study of tumor-infiltrating lymphocytes in oesophageal squamous cell carcinoma. Each CDR3 protein gets one entry after TCRdb re-called the PCR reads with MiXCR. The sample holds about 15,000 distinct CDR3 sequences, almost 50% seen once. This clonotype was seen a handful of times. This CDR3 has 15 residues. Trimming shortened V by 2 bases and J by 0 bases, and 9 bases separated the two germline ends. The V gene's germline CDR1 is SEHNR and CDR2 FQNEAQ (reference sequence). Sequencing input: blood. The chain has TRBV7-9 and TRBJ2-3; D may be TRBD1 or TRBD2 (6 bases each). This receptor was obtained from a male donor with esophageal squamous cell carcinoma. The DNA of the CDR3 is TGTGCCAGCAGCTTAAGGGGGGTTAGCACAGATACGCAGTATTTT. Translated, it gives CASSLRGVSTDTQYF.